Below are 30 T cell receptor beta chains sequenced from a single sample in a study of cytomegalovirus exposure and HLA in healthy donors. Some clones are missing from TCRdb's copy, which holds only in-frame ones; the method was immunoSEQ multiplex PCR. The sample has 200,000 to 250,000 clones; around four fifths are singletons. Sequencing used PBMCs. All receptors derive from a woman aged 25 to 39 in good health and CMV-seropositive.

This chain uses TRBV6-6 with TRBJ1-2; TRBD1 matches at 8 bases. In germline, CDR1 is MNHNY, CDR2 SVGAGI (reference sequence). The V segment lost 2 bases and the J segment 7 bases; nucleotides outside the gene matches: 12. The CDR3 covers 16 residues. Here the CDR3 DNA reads TGTGCCAGCAGTTACAAGTTCCGGACAGGGTTTGGTGGCTACACCTTC. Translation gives CASSYKFRTGFGGYTF.

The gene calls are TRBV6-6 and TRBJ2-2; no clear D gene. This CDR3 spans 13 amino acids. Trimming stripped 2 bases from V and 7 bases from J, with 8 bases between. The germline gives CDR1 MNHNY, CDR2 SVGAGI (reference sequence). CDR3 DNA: TGTGCCAGCAGTTACAAAGCGTTCGGGGAGCTGTTTTTT. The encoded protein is CASSYKAFGELFF.

The CDR3 sequence is CASSPSWEGPYEQYF. For the CDR3, the DNA is TGCGCCAGCAGCCCATCGTGGGAGGGCCCCTACGAGCAGTACTTC. The chain carries TRBV5-1 and TRBJ2-7; 7 bases fit TRBD2. V lost 4 bases and J lost 2; bases outside the gene matches: 9. There are 15 residues in the CDR3. CDR1 is SGHRS, CDR2 YFSETQ, per germline.

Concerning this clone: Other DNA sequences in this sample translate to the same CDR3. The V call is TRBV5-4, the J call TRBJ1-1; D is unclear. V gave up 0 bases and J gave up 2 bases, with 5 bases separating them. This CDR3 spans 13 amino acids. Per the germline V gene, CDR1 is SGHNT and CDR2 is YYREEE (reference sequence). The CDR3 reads CASSLGVNTEAFF. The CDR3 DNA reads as TGTGCCAGCAGCTTGGGGGTAAACACTGAAGCTTTCTTT.

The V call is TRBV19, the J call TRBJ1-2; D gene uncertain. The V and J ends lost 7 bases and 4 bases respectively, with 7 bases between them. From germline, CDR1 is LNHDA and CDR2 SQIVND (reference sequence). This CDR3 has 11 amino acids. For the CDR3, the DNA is TGTGCCAGTATCTCCTTCTATGGCTACACCTTC. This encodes CASISFYGYTF.

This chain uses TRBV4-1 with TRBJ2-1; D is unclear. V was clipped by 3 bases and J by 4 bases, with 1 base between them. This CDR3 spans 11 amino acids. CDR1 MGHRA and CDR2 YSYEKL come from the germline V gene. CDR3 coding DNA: TGCGCCAGCAGCCAGTACAATGAGCAGTTCTTC. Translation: CASSQYNEQFF.

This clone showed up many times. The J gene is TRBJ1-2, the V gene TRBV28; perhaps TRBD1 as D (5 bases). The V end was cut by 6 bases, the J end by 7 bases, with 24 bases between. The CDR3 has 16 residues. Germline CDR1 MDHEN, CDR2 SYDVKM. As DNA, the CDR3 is TGTGCCAGCAGACTCCCTCTCCGAGCAGGGAGGAGTGGCTACACCTTC. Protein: CASRLPLRAGRSGYTF.

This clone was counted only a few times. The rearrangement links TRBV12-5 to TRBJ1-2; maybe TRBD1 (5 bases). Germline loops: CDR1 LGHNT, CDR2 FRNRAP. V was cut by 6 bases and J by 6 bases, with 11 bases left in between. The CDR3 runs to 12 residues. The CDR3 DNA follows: TGTGCTAGTGGGGGGCCAACAGATGGCTACACCTTC. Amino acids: CASGGPTDGYTF.

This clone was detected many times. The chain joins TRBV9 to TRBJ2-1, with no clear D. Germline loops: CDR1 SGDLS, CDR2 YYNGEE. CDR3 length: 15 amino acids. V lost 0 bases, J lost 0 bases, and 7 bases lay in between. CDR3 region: CASSVGWVSYNEQFF. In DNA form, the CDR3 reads TGTGCCAGCAGCGTAGGATGGGTCTCCTACAATGAGCAGTTCTTC.

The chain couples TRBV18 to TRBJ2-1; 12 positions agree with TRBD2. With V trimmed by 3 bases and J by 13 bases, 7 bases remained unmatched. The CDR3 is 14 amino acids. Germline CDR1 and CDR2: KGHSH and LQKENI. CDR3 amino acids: CASSPGTSGRNQFF. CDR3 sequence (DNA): TGTGCCAGCTCACCTGGGACTAGCGGGCGGAACCAGTTCTTC.

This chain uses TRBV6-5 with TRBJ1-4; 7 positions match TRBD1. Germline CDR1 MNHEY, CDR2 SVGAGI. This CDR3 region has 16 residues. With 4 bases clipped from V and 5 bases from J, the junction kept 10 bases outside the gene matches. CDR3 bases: TGTGCCAGCAGTTCATCCCCCGGGACAGTAAATGAAAAACTGTTTTTT. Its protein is CASSSSPGTVNEKLFF.

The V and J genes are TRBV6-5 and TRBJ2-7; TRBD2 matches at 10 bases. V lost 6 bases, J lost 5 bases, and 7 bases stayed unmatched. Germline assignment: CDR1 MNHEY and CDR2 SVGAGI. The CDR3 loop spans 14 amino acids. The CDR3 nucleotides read TGTGCCAGCAGCTCTAGCGGGAGCTTCAACGAGCAGTACTTC. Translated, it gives CASSSSGSFNEQYF.

The DNA for the CDR3 is TGTGCCAGCAGGTACCCGGGACATGAGCAGTTCTTC. Its protein product is CASRYPGHEQFF. The chain links TRBV6-4 to TRBJ2-1, with D perhaps matching TRBD1 or TRBD2 (5 bases each). Germline V CDR1 and CDR2: MRHNA, SNTAGT. V was shortened by 6 bases and J by 8 bases, with 11 bases between the two germline ends. This CDR3 comprises 12 residues.

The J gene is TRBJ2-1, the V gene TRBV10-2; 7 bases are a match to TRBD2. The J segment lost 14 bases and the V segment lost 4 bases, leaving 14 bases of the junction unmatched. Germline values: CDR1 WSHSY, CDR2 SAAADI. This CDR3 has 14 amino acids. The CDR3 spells CASSASQVDREEFF. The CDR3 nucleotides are TGCGCCAGCAGTGCTTCGCAGGTGGATCGGGAGGAGTTCTTC.

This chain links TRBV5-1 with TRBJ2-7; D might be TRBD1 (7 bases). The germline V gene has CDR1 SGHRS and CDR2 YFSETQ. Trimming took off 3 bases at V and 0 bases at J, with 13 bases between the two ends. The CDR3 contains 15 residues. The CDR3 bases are TGCGCCAGCAGCTCAGGGGGGCCTAGCTCCTACGAGCAGTACTTC. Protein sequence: CASSSGGPSSYEQYF. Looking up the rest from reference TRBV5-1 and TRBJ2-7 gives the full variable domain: KAGVTQTPRYLIKTRGQQVTLSCSPISGHRSVSWYQQTPGQGLQFLFEYFSETQRNKGNFPGRFSGRQFSNSRSEMNVSTLELGDSALYLCASSSGGPSSYEQYFGPGTRLTVT.

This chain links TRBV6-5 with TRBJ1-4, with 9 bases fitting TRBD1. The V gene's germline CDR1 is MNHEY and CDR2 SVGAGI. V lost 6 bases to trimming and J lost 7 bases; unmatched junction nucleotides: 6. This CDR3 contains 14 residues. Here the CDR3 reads CASRRTGAFEKLFF. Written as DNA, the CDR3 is TGTGCCAGCAGGAGGACAGGGGCCTTTGAAAAACTGTTTTTT.

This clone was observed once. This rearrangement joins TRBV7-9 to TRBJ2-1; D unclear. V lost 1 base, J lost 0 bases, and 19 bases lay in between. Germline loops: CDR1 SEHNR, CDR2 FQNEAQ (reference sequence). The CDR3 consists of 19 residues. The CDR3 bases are TGTGCCAGCAGCTTAGTTGTGGGCGCCCCCGTTGACTCCTACAATGAGCAGTTCTTC. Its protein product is CASSLVVGAPVDSYNEQFF. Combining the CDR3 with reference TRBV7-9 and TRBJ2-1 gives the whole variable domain DTGVSQNPRHKITKRGQNVTFRCDPISEHNRLYWYRQTLGQGPEFLTYFQNEAQLEKSRLLSDRFSAERPKGSFSTLEIQRTEQGDSAMYLCASSLVVGAPVDSYNEQFFGPGTRLTVL.

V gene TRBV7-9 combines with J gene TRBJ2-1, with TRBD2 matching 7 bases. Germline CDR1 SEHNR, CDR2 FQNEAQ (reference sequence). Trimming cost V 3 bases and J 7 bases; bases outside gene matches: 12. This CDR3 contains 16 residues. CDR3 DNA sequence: TGTGCCAGCAGCTTCGCGGGAGCGGATATAAAGAATGAGCAGTTCTTC. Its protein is CASSFAGADIKNEQFF. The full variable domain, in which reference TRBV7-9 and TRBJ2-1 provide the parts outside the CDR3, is DTGVSQNPRHKITKRGQNVTFRCDPISEHNRLYWYRQTLGQGPEFLTYFQNEAQLEKSRLLSDRFSAERPKGSFSTLEIQRTEQGDSAMYLCASSFAGADIKNEQFFGPGTRLTVL.

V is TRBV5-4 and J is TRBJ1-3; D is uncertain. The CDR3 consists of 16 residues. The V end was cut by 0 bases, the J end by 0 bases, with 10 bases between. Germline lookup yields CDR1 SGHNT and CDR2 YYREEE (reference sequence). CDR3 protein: CASSLGGPGSGNTIYF. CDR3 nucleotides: TGTGCCAGCAGCTTGGGTGGTCCAGGCTCTGGAAACACCATATATTTT.

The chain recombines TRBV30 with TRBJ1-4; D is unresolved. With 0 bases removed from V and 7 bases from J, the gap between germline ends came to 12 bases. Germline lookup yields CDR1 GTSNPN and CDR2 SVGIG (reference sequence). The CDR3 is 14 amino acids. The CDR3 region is CAWSVMGEVEKLFF. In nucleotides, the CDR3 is TGTGCCTGGAGTGTAATGGGTGAGGTTGAAAAACTGTTTTTT.

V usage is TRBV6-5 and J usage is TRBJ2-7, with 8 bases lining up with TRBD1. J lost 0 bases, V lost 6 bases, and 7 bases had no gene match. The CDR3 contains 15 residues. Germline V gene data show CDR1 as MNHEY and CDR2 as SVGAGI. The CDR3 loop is CASSRGQAVSYEQYF. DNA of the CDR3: TGTGCCAGCAGCCGGGGACAGGCAGTCTCCTACGAGCAGTACTTC.

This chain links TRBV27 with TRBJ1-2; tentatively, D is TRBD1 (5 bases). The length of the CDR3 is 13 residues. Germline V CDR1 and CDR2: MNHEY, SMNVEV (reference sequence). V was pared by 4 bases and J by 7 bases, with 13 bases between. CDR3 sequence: CASSSLGDGGYTF. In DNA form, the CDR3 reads TGTGCCAGCAGTTCCCTCGGGGACGGTGGCTACACCTTC.

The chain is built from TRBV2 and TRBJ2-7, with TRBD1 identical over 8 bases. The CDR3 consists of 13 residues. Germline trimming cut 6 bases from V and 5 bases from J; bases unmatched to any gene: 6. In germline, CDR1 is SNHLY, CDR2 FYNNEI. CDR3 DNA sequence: TGTGCCAGCAGACGGGACAGGTCGCACGAGCAGTACTTC. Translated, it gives CASRRDRSHEQYF.

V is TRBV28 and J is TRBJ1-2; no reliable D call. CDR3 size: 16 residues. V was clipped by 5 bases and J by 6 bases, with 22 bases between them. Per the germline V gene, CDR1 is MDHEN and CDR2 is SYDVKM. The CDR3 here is CASSTPTAAAEHGYTF. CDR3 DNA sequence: TGTGCCAGCAGTACCCCAACCGCAGCTGCGGAACATGGCTACACCTTC.

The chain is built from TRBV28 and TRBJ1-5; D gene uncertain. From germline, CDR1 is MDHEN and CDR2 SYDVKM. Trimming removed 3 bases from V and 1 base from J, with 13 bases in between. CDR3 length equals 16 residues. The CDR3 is CASSFIGVWSNQPQHF. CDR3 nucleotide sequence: TGTGCCAGCAGTTTTATCGGGGTCTGGAGCAATCAGCCCCAGCATTTT.

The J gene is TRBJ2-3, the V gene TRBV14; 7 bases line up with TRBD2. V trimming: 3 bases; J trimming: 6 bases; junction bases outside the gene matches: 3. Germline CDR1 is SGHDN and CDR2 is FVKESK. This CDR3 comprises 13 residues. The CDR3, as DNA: TGTGCCAGCAGCCAGGGAGGGCCGGATACGCAGTATTTT. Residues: CASSQGGPDTQYF.

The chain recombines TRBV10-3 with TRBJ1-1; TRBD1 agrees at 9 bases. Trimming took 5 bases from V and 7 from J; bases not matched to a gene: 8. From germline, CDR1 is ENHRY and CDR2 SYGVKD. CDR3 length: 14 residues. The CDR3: CAISSSGTGIEAFF. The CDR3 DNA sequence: TGTGCCATCAGTTCTTCCGGGACAGGGATTGAAGCTTTCTTT.

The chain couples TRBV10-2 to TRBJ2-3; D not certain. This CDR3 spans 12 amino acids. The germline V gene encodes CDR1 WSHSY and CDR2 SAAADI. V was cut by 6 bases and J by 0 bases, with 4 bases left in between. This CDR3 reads CASSLSTDTQYF. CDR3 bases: TGCGCCAGCAGCCTGAGCACAGATACGCAGTATTTT.

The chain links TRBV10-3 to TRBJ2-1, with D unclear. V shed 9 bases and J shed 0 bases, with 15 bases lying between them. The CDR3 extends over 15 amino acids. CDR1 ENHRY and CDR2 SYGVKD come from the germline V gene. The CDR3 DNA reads TGTGCCATTTTGGCGTCCCAGAGCTCCTACAATGAGCAGTTCTTC. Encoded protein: CAILASQSSYNEQFF.

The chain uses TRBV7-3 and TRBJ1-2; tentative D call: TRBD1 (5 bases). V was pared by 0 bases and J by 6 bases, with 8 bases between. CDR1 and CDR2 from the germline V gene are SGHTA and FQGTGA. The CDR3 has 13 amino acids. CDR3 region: CASSLTSGDGYTF. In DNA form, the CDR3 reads TGTGCCAGCAGCTTAACCTCGGGGGATGGCTACACCTTC. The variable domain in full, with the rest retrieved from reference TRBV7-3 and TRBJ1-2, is GAGVSQTPSNKVTEKGKYVELRCDPISGHTALYWYRQSLGQGPEFLIYFQGTGAADDSGLPNDRFFAVRPEGSVSTLKIQRTERGDSAVYLCASSLTSGDGYTFGSGTRLTVV.